This T cell receptor (beta chain) was captured in a study of T cell responses to AZD1222 COVID-19 vaccine. Some clones are missing from TCRdb's copy, which holds only in-frame ones; the method was immunoSEQ multiplex PCR. The sample comprises some 120,000 clones, about 89% of which are singletons, and approximately 8.8% rests with the top ten. Pooled together were second doses at about 4 or about 12 weeks. CDR1 is GTSNPN, CDR2 SVGIG, per germline (reference sequence). V dropped 4 bases and J dropped 5 bases, with 18 bases sitting between them. The CDR3 is made up of 15 amino acids. Material: peripheral blood, obtained 28 days after the second AZD1222 dose. V is TRBV30 and J is TRBJ1-5, with D unresolved. The receptor was isolated from an adult who received the AZD1222 COVID-19 vaccine. CDR3 in amino acids: CAWTLSGYLDQPQHF. CDR3 in DNA: TGTGCCTGGACCCTTTCGGGTTATCTGGATCAGCCCCAGCATTTT.